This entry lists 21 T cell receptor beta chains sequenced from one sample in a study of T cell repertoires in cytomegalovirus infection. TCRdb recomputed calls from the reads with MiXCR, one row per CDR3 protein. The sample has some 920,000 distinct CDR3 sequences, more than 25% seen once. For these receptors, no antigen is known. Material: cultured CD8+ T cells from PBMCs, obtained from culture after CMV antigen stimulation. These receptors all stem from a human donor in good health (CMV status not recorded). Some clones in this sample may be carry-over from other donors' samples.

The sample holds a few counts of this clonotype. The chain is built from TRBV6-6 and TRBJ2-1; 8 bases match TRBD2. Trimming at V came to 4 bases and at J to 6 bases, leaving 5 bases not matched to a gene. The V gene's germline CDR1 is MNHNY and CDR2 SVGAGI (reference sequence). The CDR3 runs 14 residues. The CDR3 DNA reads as TGTGCCAGCAGTTCAAGCGGGGGCCCCAATGAGCAGTTCTTC. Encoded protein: CASSSSGGPNEQFF.

The CDR3 DNA sequence: TGTGCCAGCAGTTTGAGGGACATCCGAACTGAAGCTTTCTTT. This sequence encodes CASSLRDIRTEAFF. The chain recombines TRBV28 with TRBJ1-1; perhaps TRBD1 as D (6 bases). V lost 3 bases, J lost 5 bases, and 13 bases lay in between. In germline, CDR1 is MDHEN, CDR2 SYDVKM. The CDR3 runs to 14 residues.

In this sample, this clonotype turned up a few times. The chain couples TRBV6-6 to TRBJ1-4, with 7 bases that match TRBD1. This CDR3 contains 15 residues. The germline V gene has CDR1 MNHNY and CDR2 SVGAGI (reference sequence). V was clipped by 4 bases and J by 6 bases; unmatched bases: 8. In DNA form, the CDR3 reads TGTGCCAGCAGTTTTAAGGACAGGCTAGATGAAAAACTGTTTTTT. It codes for CASSFKDRLDEKLFF.

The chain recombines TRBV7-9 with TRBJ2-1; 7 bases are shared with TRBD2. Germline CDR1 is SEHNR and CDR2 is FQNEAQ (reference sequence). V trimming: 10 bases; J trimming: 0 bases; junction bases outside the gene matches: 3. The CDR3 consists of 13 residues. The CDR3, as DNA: TGTGCCACTCGGGGGGACTCCTACAATGAGCAGTTCTTC. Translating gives CATRGDSYNEQFF.

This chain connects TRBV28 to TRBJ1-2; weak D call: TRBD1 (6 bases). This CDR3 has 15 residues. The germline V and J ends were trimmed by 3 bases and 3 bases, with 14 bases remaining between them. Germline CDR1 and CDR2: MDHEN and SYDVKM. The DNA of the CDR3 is TGTGCCAGCAGTTTTTGGGGGGCTAGGGACTATGGCTACACCTTC. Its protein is CASSFWGARDYGYTF.

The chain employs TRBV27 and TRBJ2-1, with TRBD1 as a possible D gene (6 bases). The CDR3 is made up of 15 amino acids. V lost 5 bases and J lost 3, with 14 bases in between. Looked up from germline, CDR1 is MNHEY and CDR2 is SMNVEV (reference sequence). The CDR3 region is CASSHRDTNYNEQFF. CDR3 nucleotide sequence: TGTGCCAGCAGTCACCGGGACACAAACTACAATGAGCAGTTCTTC.

As DNA, the CDR3 is TGTGCCAGCAGCTTGCACCCTGGAGAGACCCAGTACTTC. Its translation: CASSLHPGETQYF. This chain joins TRBV5-8 and TRBJ2-5; no firm D call. The V gene lost 1 base and the J gene lost 4 bases, with 8 bases spanning the gap. Germline CDR1 and CDR2: SGHTS and YDEGEE. CDR3 length: 13 amino acids.

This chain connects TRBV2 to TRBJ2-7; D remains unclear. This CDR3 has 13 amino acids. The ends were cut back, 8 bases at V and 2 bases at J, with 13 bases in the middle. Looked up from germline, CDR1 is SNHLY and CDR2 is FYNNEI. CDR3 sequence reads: CASLGIPAYEQYV. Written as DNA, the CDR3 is TGTGCCAGCTTGGGCATTCCGGCCTACGAGCAGTACGTC.

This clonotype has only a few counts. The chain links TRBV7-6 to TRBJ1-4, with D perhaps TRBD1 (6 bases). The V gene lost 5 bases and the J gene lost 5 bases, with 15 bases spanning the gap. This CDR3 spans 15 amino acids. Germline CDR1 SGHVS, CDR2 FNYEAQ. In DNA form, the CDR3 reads TGTGCCAGCAGCGGGTACAGGGCCCCCAATGAAAAACTGTTTTTT. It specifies CASSGYRAPNEKLFF.

The CDR3: CASTDGIYGYTF. In nucleotides, the CDR3 is TGTGCCAGCACCGATGGGATCTATGGCTACACCTTC. The J gene is TRBJ1-2, the V gene TRBV5-4, with D unresolved. The germline V gene has CDR1 SGHNT and CDR2 YYREEE (reference sequence). Trimming took 6 bases from V and 4 from J, leaving 10 bases between them. This CDR3 is 12 amino acids long.

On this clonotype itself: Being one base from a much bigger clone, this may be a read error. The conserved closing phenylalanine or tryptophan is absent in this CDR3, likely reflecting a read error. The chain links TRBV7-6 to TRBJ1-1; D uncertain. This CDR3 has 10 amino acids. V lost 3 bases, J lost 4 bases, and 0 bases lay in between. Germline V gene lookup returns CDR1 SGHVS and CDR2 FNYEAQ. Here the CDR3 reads CASSFTEAFS. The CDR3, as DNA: TGTGCCAGCAGCTTCACTGAAGCTTTCTCT.

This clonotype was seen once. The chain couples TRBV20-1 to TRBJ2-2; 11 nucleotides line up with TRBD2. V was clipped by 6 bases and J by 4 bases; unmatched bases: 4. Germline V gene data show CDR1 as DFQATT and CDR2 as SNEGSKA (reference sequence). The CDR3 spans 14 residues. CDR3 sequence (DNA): TGCAGTGCCCTAGCGGGGGGACGCACCGGGGAGCTGTTTTTT. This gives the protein CSALAGGRTGELFF.

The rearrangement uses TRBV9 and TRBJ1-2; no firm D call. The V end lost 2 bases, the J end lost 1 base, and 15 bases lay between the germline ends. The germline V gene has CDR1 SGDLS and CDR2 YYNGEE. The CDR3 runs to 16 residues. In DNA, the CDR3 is TGTGCCAGCAGCGTTCGGTACGGAGGATTTAACTATGGCTACACCTTC. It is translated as CASSVRYGGFNYGYTF.

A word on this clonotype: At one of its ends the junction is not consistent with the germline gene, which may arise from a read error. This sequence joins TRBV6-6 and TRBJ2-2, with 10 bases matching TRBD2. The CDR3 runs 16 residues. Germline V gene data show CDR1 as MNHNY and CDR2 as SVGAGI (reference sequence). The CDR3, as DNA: TGTGCCAGCTGTTACCTAGCGGGGGCCGGTGGCGGGGAGCTGTTTTTT. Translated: CASCYLAGAGGGELFF.

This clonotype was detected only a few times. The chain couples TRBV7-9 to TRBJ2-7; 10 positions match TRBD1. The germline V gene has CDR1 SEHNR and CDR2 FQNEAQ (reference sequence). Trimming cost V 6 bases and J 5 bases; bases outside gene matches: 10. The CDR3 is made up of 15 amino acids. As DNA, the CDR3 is TGTGCCAGCAGGAGATCCGGGACAGGGGACGACGAGCAGTACTTC. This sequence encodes CASRRSGTGDDEQYF. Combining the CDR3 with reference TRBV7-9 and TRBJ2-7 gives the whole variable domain DTGVSQNPRHKITKRGQNVTFRCDPISEHNRLYWYRQTLGQGPEFLTYFQNEAQLEKSRLLSDRFSAERPKGSFSTLEIQRTEQGDSAMYLCASRRSGTGDDEQYFGPGTRLTVT.

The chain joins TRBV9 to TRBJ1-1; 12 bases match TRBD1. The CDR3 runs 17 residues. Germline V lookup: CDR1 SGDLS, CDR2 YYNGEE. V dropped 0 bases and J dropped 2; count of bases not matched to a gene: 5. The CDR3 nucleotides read TGTGCCAGCAGCGTAGCTATTGGGACAGGGGGCAACACTGAAGCTTTCTTT. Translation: CASSVAIGTGGNTEAFF.

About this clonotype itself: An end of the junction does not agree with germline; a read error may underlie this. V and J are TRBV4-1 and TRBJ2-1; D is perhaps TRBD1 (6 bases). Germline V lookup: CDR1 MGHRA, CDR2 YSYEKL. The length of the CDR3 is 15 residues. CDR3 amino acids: CASRPPQGSYNEQFF. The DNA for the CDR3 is TGTGCCAGCAGACCTCCACAGGGCTCCTACAATGAGCAGTTCTTC.

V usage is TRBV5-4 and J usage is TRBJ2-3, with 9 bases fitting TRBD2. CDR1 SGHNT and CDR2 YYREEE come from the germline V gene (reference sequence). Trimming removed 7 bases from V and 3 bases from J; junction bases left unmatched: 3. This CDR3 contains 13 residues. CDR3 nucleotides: TGTGCCAGCGGGGCGGGGGGGACAGATACGCAGTATTTT. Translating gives CASGAGGTDTQYF. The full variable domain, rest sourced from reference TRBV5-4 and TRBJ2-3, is ETGVTQSPTHLIKTRGQQVTLRCSSQSGHNTVSWYQQALGQGPQFIFQYYREEENGRGNFPPRFSGLQFPNYSSELNVNALELDDSALYLCASGAGGTDTQYFGPGTRLTVL.

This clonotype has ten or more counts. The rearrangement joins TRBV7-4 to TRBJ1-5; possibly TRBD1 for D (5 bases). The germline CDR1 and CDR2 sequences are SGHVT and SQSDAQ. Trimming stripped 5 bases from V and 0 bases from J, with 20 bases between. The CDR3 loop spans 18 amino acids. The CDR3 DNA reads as TGTGCCAGCAGCCTGGGACGGAAACCCTTCTATAGCAATCAGCCCCAGCATTTT. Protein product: CASSLGRKPFYSNQPQHF.

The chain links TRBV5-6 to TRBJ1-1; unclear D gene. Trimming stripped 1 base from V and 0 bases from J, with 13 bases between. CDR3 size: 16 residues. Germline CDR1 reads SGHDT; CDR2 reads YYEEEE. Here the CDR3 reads CASSLISGMMNTEAFF. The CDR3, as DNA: TGTGCCAGCAGCTTGATTAGTGGCATGATGAACACTGAAGCTTTCTTT. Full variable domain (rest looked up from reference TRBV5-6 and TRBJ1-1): DAGVTQSPTHLIKTRGQQVTLRCSPKSGHDTVSWYQQALGQGPQFIFQYYEEEERQRGNFPDRFSGHQFPNYSSELNVNALLLGDSALYLCASSLISGMMNTEAFFGQGTRLTVV.

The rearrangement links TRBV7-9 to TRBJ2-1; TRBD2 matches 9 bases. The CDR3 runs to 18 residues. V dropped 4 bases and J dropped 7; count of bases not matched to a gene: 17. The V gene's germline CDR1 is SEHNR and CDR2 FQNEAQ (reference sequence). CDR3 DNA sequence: TGTGCCAGCAGCTCAAGGGTAGGGGGGCGGGGGGGCCTAAATGAGCAGTTCTTC. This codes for CASSSRVGGRGGLNEQFF.